This TCR beta chain was found in a study of blood T cell repertoires in COVID-19 (dated by TCRdb to between 2020 and 2021). Regarding the complete study: Samples from collaborators originated in the United States, Italy and Spain and spanned both the acute and convalescent phases of COVID-19. The material from the prospective study consisted of cDNA or gDNA derived from T cells, B-cell-depleted T cells, or PBMCs. Deeply sampled blood TCRbeta repertoires from subjects exposed to, actively infected with, or recovered from COVID-19 were included in the dataset. A freely available public database, intended as a resource for researchers studying the immune response to SARS-CoV-2, is where the repertoires were released. The samples were drawn from the first 160 participants of the ongoing ImmuneRACE study and from 1,254 subjects provided by 6 global collaborators. Sample metadata almost always included a de-identified subject ID, COVID-19 status, age in years and sex. Where available, HLA class I and class II types were taken from metadata supplied by the sample provider and were not determined by assay-based typing. Findings and caveats that apply to the study as a whole: How much clinical and demographic metadata was included differed by source and by participant, and the metadata was provided uncurated.

With respect to this clone: Its binding antigen is unknown. Base qualities are not at hand, and no much larger clone is one base apart.

TCRbeta CDR3 regions were amplified from genomic DNA by means of the immunoSEQ Assay, a bias-controlled multiplex PCR. For the original study's pipeline: Nucleated cell counts per sample were estimated from amplification of reference gene primers within the assay. To quantify the absolute abundance of each unique TCRbeta CDR3 rearrangement, sequence reads were collapsed and filtered. For each sample, productive Simpson clonality was calculated as the square root of Simpson's diversity index across productive rearrangements. The table was pulled from immuneACCESS by TCRdb, which kept in-frame rearrangements only. Such tables lose some clones; where checked, under half of the loss comes from unresolved V genes, and the rest has no known cause. V and J calls and clone size are those listed in that table; D and trimming were worked out from the DNA. The sample table contains about 98,000 clones; only one count was recorded for around 80% of them. The top ten hold around 4% of the sample.

Trimming removed 1 base from V and 9 bases from J, leaving 7 bases between the germline ends. Counted from cysteine to phenylalanine, this CDR3 has 13 amino acids. Just CDR3 DNA is preserved here, 39 bases in frame from base 1. CDR1 and CDR2 are read off the germline V gene as SGHTA and FQGNSA. Whole blood was collected in K2EDTA tubes by collaborating institutions according to the institutions' own protocols. Collaborator samples were shipped for TCRbeta analysis as frozen whole blood, isolated PBMCs, or DNA extracted from either sample type. Sequencing used peripheral blood. This clonotype was obtained from a man in his sixties with acute or convalescent COVID-19. Rearrangement joined TRBV7-2 to TRBJ1-6; matching of 5 bases hints at TRBD1 as the D gene. CDR3 loop: CASSLEQGSPLHF. The nucleotide sequence reads as follows: TGTGCCAGCAGCTTAGAGCAGGGTTCACCCCTCCACTTT.